Listed here are 28 T cell receptor beta chains from one sample, sequenced in a study of post-analysis software for immune sequencing data. Study findings and constraints: Roughly five TRBV segments appeared more often in patients than in controls, and TRBV5-6, TRBV5-1 and TRBV20-1 were among these.

Unique molecular identifiers had been added to the TCR beta cDNA libraries. TCRdb called the PCR reads again in MiXCR, with one record for every CDR3 protein. The data hold under 650,000 distinct CDR3 sequences, with roughly 46% observed a single time. The antigens these receptors bind are not known. Sequenced sample: blood. These receptor sequences come from a girl between 5 and 17 years old with multiple sclerosis.

V and J are TRBV11-2 and TRBJ2-7, with 9 positions matching TRBD2. Germline CDR1 SGHAT, CDR2 FQNNGV. Unmatched junction bases numbered 13, after V lost 4 bases and J lost 3 bases. The CDR3 has 17 amino acids. The CDR3 coding sequence is TGTGCCAGCAGCTCGATCCCAAGGGGCGGGGGGGGCTACGAGCAGTACTTC. Protein: CASSSIPRGGGGYEQYF.

This clonotype was found a few times. V gene TRBV20-1 combines with J gene TRBJ2-7, with a possible D match to TRBD1 (5 bases). Deletions cut 6 bases from V and 1 base from J, with 10 bases between. The CDR3 has 12 residues. Looked up from germline, CDR1 is DFQATT and CDR2 is SNEGSKA (reference sequence). CDR3 nucleotide sequence: TGCAGTGCACCGGCAGGGTCCTACGAGCAGTACTTC. Encoded protein: CSAPAGSYEQYF.

This clonotype occurred a few times. The chain couples TRBV10-3 to TRBJ1-2, with unresolved D. From germline, CDR1 is ENHRY and CDR2 SYGVKD. The CDR3 is 11 residues long. Trimming pared 7 bases from V and 5 bases from J, leaving 8 bases between. CDR3 nucleotide sequence: TGTGCCATCAAGAGCGTGTATGGCTACACCTTC. It translates to CAIKSVYGYTF.

V is TRBV5-1 and J is TRBJ2-6; D is perhaps TRBD2 (5 bases). Germline V CDR1 and CDR2: SGHRS, YFSETQ. CDR3 length equals 14 residues. The V gene lost 9 bases and the J gene lost 0 bases, with 10 bases spanning the gap. The CDR3 sequence is CATREDSGANVLTF. The CDR3 DNA sequence: TGCGCCACCCGGGAAGACTCTGGGGCCAACGTCCTGACTTTC.

Only a few counts were recorded for this clonotype. The chain joins TRBV12-3 or TRBV12-4 to TRBJ1-2, with D unclear. V was trimmed by 4 bases and J by 3 bases, leaving 15 bases between them. CDR3 length: 15 residues. In nucleotides, the CDR3 is TGTGCCAGCAGTTCCCTCCTAAAGGCCCACTATGGCTACACCTTC. This codes for CASSSLLKAHYGYTF.

The rearrangement uses TRBV5-5 and TRBJ2-5, with D unresolved. The end of the DNA aligns better with TRBJ2-1, so the J call may be wrong. This CDR3 is 14 amino acids long. Germline V CDR1 and CDR2: SGHKS, YYEKEE (reference sequence). The DNA for the CDR3 is TGTGCCAGCAGCTTGGGTTCGGCTTCGGATGGGCAGTTCTTC. This encodes CASSLGSASDGQFF.

In its sample, this clonotype was seen a few times. V is TRBV10-3 and J is TRBJ2-3; D perhaps matches TRBD2 (5 bases). This CDR3 region has 15 residues. V lost 4 bases and J lost 2, with 13 bases in between. CDR1 and CDR2 (germline): ENHRY, SYGVKD. This CDR3 is CAISAEPGNTDTQYF. In DNA, the CDR3 is TGTGCCATCAGTGCTGAGCCGGGAAACACAGATACGCAGTATTTT.

The chain employs TRBV20-1 and TRBJ2-1; D is unclear. This CDR3 has 12 residues. CDR1 is DFQATT, CDR2 SNEGSKA, per germline (reference sequence). Trimming stripped 5 bases from V and 0 bases from J, with 5 bases between. CDR3 nucleotides: TGCAGTGCTTGGAGCTCCTACAATGAGCAGTTCTTC. Its translation is CSAWSSYNEQFF.

In this sample, this clonotype turned up a few times. The J gene is TRBJ2-7, the V gene TRBV12-3 or TRBV12-4, with 9 bases fitting TRBD1. V shed 6 bases, J shed 2 bases, and the junction held 5 bases outside the gene matches. The CDR3 length is 14 residues. CDR3 protein: CASSKGQGPYEQYF. The CDR3 DNA sequence: TGTGCCAGCAGCAAGGGACAGGGTCCCTACGAGCAGTACTTC.

The V gene is TRBV12-3 or TRBV12-4, the J gene TRBJ1-2, with D perhaps matching TRBD1 (6 bases). This CDR3 comprises 14 residues. Trimming removed 3 bases from V and 7 bases from J, with 15 bases in between. The CDR3 reads CASSFDRILTGYTF. CDR3 bases: TGTGCCAGCAGTTTTGACAGGATTCTTACTGGCTACACCTTC.

The V and J genes are TRBV6-2 or TRBV6-3 and TRBJ2-3; perhaps TRBD2 as D (6 bases). The germline V gene encodes CDR1 MNHEY and CDR2 SVGEGT. The CDR3 is made up of 15 amino acids. The V end was cut by 2 bases, the J end by 6 bases, with 15 bases between. CDR3 residues: CASSYPRSGADTQYF. Here the CDR3 DNA reads TGTGCCAGCAGTTACCCCCGATCGGGAGCCGATACGCAGTATTTT.

The chain carries TRBV12-3 or TRBV12-4 and TRBJ2-7; D not certain. CDR3 length: 14 residues. The V end lost 7 bases, the J end lost 1 base, and 14 bases lay between the germline ends. This CDR3 is CASTDQVPSYEQYF. The DNA for the CDR3 is TGTGCCAGCACCGATCAGGTCCCTTCCTACGAGCAGTACTTC.

The CDR3 reads CASSIVGQGMGGYTF. The CDR3 region has the DNA TGTGCCAGTAGTATAGTAGGACAGGGGATGGGCGGCTACACCTTC. This chain joins TRBV19 and TRBJ1-2, with 9 bases aligning to TRBD1. The V segment lost 1 base and the J segment 8 bases; nucleotides outside the gene matches: 8. The CDR3 runs to 15 residues. From germline, CDR1 is LNHDA and CDR2 SQIVND (reference sequence).

This chain joins TRBV4-1 and TRBJ2-5; perhaps D is TRBD1 or TRBD2 (6 bases each). CDR1 and CDR2 from the germline V gene are MGHRA and YSYEKL. The CDR3 consists of 15 residues. V was shortened by 3 bases and J by 2 bases, with 13 bases between the two germline ends. The CDR3 DNA reads as TGCGCCAGCAGCCAGTCCCGGGGGCAGCAAGAGACCCAGTACTTC. It translates to CASSQSRGQQETQYF.

This clonotype has just a few counts. The chain recombines TRBV12-3 or TRBV12-4 with TRBJ2-7, with D possibly matching TRBD1 (5 bases). This CDR3 has 14 residues. The V gene lost 3 bases and the J gene lost 0 bases, with 9 bases spanning the gap. The CDR3 DNA reads TGTGCCAGCAGTTTCTCTGACAGCTCCTACGAGCAGTACTTC. Translated, it gives CASSFSDSSYEQYF.

The table lists this clonotype with a few counts. CDR3 nucleotide sequence: TGCAGTGCCTTTCCAGGGGGCTCCTACGAGCAGTACTTC. This gives the protein CSAFPGGSYEQYF. The chain is built from TRBV20-1 and TRBJ2-7, with 7 bases that match TRBD1. V dropped 6 bases and J dropped 0; count of bases not matched to a gene: 5. Per the germline V gene, CDR1 is DFQATT and CDR2 is SNEGSKA (reference sequence). This CDR3 contains 13 residues.

This clonotype came up once. The chain has TRBV7-2 and TRBJ2-2, with D uncertain. This CDR3 has 12 residues. The ends were cut back, 5 bases at V and 10 bases at J, with 11 bases in the middle. In germline, CDR1 is SGHTA, CDR2 FQGNSA. Here the CDR3 reads CASSLIGEELFF. In nucleotides, the CDR3 is TGTGCCAGCAGCCTCATTGGCGAGGAGCTGTTTTTT.

The sample holds a few counts of this clonotype. V gene TRBV6-5 combines with J gene TRBJ2-1; D is ambiguous. Germline lookup yields CDR1 MNHEY and CDR2 SVGAGI. The CDR3 has 13 residues. Trimming took 0 bases from V and 6 from J, leaving 6 bases between them. CDR3 sequence: CASSYSNVNEQFF. CDR3 nucleotides: TGTGCCAGCAGTTACTCGAACGTCAATGAGCAGTTCTTC.

This clonotype was detected once. The rearrangement uses TRBV7-2 and TRBJ2-1; a weak D match, TRBD2 (5 bases). The V end was cut by 1 base, the J end by 9 bases, with 13 bases between. The CDR3 is 14 amino acids. The germline gives CDR1 SGHTA, CDR2 FQGNSA. The CDR3 bases are TGTGCCAGCAGCTTAGGAGCCCCTAGCCCTGAGCAGTTCTTC. As protein: CASSLGAPSPEQFF. Drawing the rest from reference TRBV7-2 and TRBJ2-1, the complete variable domain is GAGVSQSPSNKVTEKGKDVELRCDPISGHTALYWYRQSLGQGLEFLIYFQGNSAPDKSGLPSDRFSAERTGGSVSTLTIQRTQQEDSAVYLCASSLGAPSPEQFFGPGTRLTVL.

The chain employs TRBV5-1 and TRBJ2-5; perhaps TRBD2 as D (6 bases). The ends were cut back, 0 bases at V and 13 bases at J, with 25 bases in the middle. Germline CDR1 reads SGHRS; CDR2 reads YFSETQ. The CDR3 runs to 16 residues. The CDR3 is CASSLARGLGVYERYF. The CDR3 nucleotides read TGCGCCAGCAGCTTGGCCCGGGGACTGGGTGTTTACGAGCGGTACTTC.

This clonotype was found a few times. This chain uses TRBV5-1 with TRBJ2-5, with TRBD2 as a possible D gene (6 bases). V lost 2 bases, J lost 2 bases, and 13 bases lay in between. The CDR3 consists of 15 residues. The germline V gene has CDR1 SGHRS and CDR2 YFSETQ. CDR3 amino acids: CASSLTGLLQETQYF. The CDR3 nucleotides read TGCGCCAGCAGCTTAACGGGACTCTTACAAGAGACCCAGTACTTC.

CDR3 sequence: CSASTGYYGYTF. DNA for the CDR3: TGCAGTGCTAGTACAGGGTACTATGGCTACACCTTC. The chain is built from TRBV20-1 and TRBJ1-2; the D gene is possibly TRBD1 (6 bases). This CDR3 spans 12 amino acids. V gave up 3 bases and J gave up 3 bases, with 8 bases separating them. Germline V CDR1 and CDR2: DFQATT, SNEGSKA (reference sequence).

This clonotype was seen a handful of times. The chain is built from TRBV6-5 and TRBJ2-5, with 8 bases lining up with TRBD1. CDR1 and CDR2 (germline): MNHEY, SVGAGI. V lost 8 bases and J lost 11; bases outside the gene matches: 13. This CDR3 comprises 13 residues. The CDR3 here is CASGQGTLRGQYF. The CDR3 DNA follows: TGTGCCAGCGGACAGGGAACCCTACGAGGGCAGTACTTC.

V gene TRBV7-2 combines with J gene TRBJ2-3; 8 bases are shared with TRBD2. The V gene end was trimmed by 2 bases and the J gene end by 5 bases; junction bases not matched to a gene: 0. This CDR3 is built from 13 residues. Per germline, CDR1 SGHTA and CDR2 FQGNSA. The CDR3 loop is CASSLSGGDTQYF. In nucleotides, the CDR3 is TGTGCCAGCAGCTTAAGCGGGGGAGATACGCAGTATTTT.

This clonotype was counted a few times. The chain employs TRBV7-2 and TRBJ2-1; TRBD2 might be the D (5 bases). Germline values: CDR1 SGHTA, CDR2 FQGNSA. The V gene lost 0 bases and the J gene lost 10 bases, with 13 bases spanning the gap. The CDR3 consists of 14 residues. DNA of the CDR3: TGTGCCAGCAGCTTAGCCGCCCAGCGCGGGGAGCAGTTCTTC. Translation: CASSLAAQRGEQFF.

V usage is TRBV12-3 or TRBV12-4 and J usage is TRBJ1-6; TRBD1 matches 10 bases. V lost 5 bases, J lost 7 bases, and 5 bases stayed unmatched. The CDR3 extends over 15 amino acids. DNA for the CDR3: TGTGCCAGCAGTCAGACGGGACAGGGGAATTCACCCCTCCACTTT. Its translation is CASSQTGQGNSPLHF.

For this clonotype: At one end, the junction sequence differs from germline, possibly due to a read error. V and J are TRBV5-1 and TRBJ2-3, with D unclear. Germline CDR1 is SGHRS and CDR2 is YFSETQ. CDR3 length: 16 residues. CDR3 region: CAGSLAGTSYTDTQYF. The CDR3 DNA reads as TGCGCCGGCAGCTTGGCCGGCACCTCATACACAGATACGCAGTATTTT. Filled out from reference TRBV5-1 and TRBJ2-3, the complete variable domain reads KAGVTQTPRYLIKTRGQQVTLSCSPISGHRSVSWYQQTPGQGLQFLFEYFSETQRNKGNFPGRFSGRQFSNSRSEMNVSTLELGDSALYLCAGSLAGTSYTDTQYFGPGTRLTVL.

This clonotype showed up just a few times. The rearrangement uses TRBV6-2 or TRBV6-3 and TRBJ1-1; TRBD1 matches 7 bases. This CDR3 is built from 17 residues. CDR1 is MNHEY and CDR2 is SVGEGT in the germline V gene. The J segment lost 4 bases and the V segment lost 4 bases, leaving 15 bases of the junction unmatched. DNA of the CDR3: TGTGCCAGCAGTTTGTCAACCCTGGGGACAGCCTCCACTGAAGCTTTCTTT. Amino acid sequence: CASSLSTLGTASTEAFF.